The 10 T cell receptor beta chains given below trace back to one sample, sequenced in a study of cytomegalovirus exposure and HLA in healthy donors. PCR employed 60 Vbeta and 13 Jbeta primers. Sequencing used immunoSEQ multiplex PCR; TCRdb keeps in-frame clones, though not all of them. The sample carries about 120,000 clones, more than 65% recorded once. Material for sequencing was PBMCs. The receptors derive from a man aged 35 to 55 in good health and CMV-seropositive.

This sequence joins TRBV6-5 and TRBJ2-7; tentatively, D is TRBD1 (6 bases). Trimming removed 0 bases at V and 4 bases at J, with 16 bases between. Germline loops: CDR1 MNHEY, CDR2 SVGAGI. The CDR3 is 16 amino acids. The DNA of the CDR3 is TGTGCCAGCAGTTACTCGAGTCTGGGGGCATTGTACGAGCAGTACTTC. It specifies CASSYSSLGALYEQYF.

V usage is TRBV28 and J usage is TRBJ2-3, with 7 bases lining up with TRBD1. Per the germline V gene, CDR1 is MDHEN and CDR2 is SYDVKM. This CDR3 is built from 14 residues. J lost 0 bases, V lost 7 bases, and 4 bases had no gene match. In nucleotides, the CDR3 is TGTGCCAGCAAAAACAGGGGAAGCACAGATACGCAGTATTTT. It codes for CASKNRGSTDTQYF.

This clone was recorded a few times. This chain uses TRBV7-2 with TRBJ2-3, with D possibly matching TRBD2 (5 bases). Deletions cut 1 base from V and 6 bases from J, with 11 bases between. Germline V lookup: CDR1 SGHTA, CDR2 FQGNSA. The CDR3 loop spans 14 amino acids. DNA of the CDR3: TGTGCCAGCAGCTTAGTGACTGGACTGGATACGCAGTATTTT. Protein: CASSLVTGLDTQYF.

The V and J genes are TRBV14 and TRBJ2-2; no clear D. CDR1 is SGHDN, CDR2 FVKESK, per germline. There are 15 residues in the CDR3. The V end was cut by 1 base, the J end by 4 bases, with 10 bases between. CDR3 nucleotide sequence: TGTGCCAGCAGCCAAGTAAACAGTCTCACCGGGGAGCTGTTTTTT. Translated, it gives CASSQVNSLTGELFF.

This clone was detected once. This chain links TRBV7-9 with TRBJ2-3; 10 nucleotides match TRBD1. CDR3 length: 17 residues. Germline values: CDR1 SEHNR, CDR2 FQNEAQ (reference sequence). V shed 1 base and J 4 bases; nucleotides not matched to a gene: 8. In DNA form, the CDR3 reads TGTGCCAGCAGCTTAGTCGTGGGACAGGGGACGGCAGATACGCAGTATTTT. Protein: CASSLVVGQGTADTQYF.

The gene calls are TRBV9 and TRBJ2-5; 8 nucleotides match TRBD2. CDR1 and CDR2 from the germline V gene are SGDLS and YYNGEE. After removal of 3 bases from V and 1 base from J, the junction contained 5 bases not matched to a gene. The CDR3 loop spans 15 amino acids. CDR3 coding DNA: TGTGCCAGCAGCGAAGTAGCGGGGACCCAAGAGACCCAGTACTTC. It codes for CASSEVAGTQETQYF.

Note on this clone: The germline gene is not matched at one end of the junction; a read error may be the cause. The V and J genes are TRBV5-1 and TRBJ1-4; D uncertain. Looked up from germline, CDR1 is SGHRS and CDR2 is YFSETQ. The CDR3 consists of 11 residues. The CDR3 loop is CASRENEKLLF. The CDR3 DNA sequence: TGCGCCAGCAGAGAAAATGAAAAACTGCTTTTT.

The chain recombines TRBV9 with TRBJ1-6, with D possibly matching TRBD1 (5 bases). The CDR3 covers 15 residues. Between the trimmed V and J ends, which lost 0 bases and 6 bases, there was a span of 10 bases. Germline CDR1 SGDLS, CDR2 YYNGEE. The CDR3 spells CASSVDPGINSPLHF. For the CDR3, the DNA is TGTGCCAGCAGCGTAGATCCAGGGATTAATTCACCCCTCCACTTT.

This chain links TRBV10-2 with TRBJ1-1; 10 positions match TRBD1. V was clipped by 6 bases and J by 1 base; unmatched bases: 2. Germline values: CDR1 WSHSY, CDR2 SAAADI. The CDR3 sequence is 14 residues long. DNA for the CDR3: TGCGCCAGCAGGGGACAGGGGAGGAACACTGAAGCTTTCTTT. As protein: CASRGQGRNTEAFF.

This chain connects TRBV6-4 to TRBJ2-1, with 8 bases matching TRBD2. The CDR3 consists of 13 residues. Germline values: CDR1 MRHNA, CDR2 SNTAGT. Trimming took 8 bases from V and 5 from J; bases not matched to a gene: 5. The CDR3 spells CASGRGGNNEQFF. DNA of the CDR3: TGTGCCAGCGGCCGGGGGGGAAACAATGAGCAGTTCTTC.